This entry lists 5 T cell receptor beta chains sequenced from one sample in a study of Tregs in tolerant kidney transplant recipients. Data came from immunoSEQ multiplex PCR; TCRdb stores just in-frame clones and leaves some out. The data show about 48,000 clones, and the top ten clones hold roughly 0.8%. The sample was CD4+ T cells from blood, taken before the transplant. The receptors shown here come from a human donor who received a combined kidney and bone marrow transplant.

The CDR3 is CASSPTRGQDQETQYF. The CDR3 DNA, read in part, is TGTGCCAGCTCACCTACCCGGGGACAGGACCAAGAGACC. This rearrangement joins TRBV18 to TRBJ2-5; 8 nucleotides align to TRBD1. The sequenced fragment ends 3 residues before the CDR3 boundary, so the rest is inferred from the germline J gene. With 3 bases clipped from V and 0 bases from J, the junction kept 6 bases outside the gene matches. Per germline, CDR1 KGHSH and CDR2 LQKENI. CDR3 length equals 16 residues.

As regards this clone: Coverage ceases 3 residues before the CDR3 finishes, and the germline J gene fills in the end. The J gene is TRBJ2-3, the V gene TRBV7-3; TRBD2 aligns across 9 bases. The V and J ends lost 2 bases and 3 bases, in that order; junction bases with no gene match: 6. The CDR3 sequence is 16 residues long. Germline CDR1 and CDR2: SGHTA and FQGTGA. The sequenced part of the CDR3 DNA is TGTGCCAGCAGCTTATGGTCTAGCGGGAATACAGATACG. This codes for CASSLWSSGNTDT. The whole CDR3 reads CASSLWSSGNTDTQYF.

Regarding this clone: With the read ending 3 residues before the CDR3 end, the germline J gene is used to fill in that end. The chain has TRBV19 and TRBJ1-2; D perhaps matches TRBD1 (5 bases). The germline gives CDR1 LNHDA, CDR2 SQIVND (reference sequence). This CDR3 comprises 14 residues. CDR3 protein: CASSPDSSSTLYTF. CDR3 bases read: TGTGCCAGTAGTCCTGACAGTTCTTCAACCCTC.

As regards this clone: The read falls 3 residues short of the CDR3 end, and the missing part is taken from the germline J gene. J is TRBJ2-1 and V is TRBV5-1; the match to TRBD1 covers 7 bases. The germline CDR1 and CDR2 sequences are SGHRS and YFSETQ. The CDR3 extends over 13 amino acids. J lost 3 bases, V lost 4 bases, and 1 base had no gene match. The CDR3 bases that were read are TGCGCCAGCAGCCCAGGGGGCTACAATGAG. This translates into CASSPGGYNE. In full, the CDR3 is CASSPGGYNEQFF.

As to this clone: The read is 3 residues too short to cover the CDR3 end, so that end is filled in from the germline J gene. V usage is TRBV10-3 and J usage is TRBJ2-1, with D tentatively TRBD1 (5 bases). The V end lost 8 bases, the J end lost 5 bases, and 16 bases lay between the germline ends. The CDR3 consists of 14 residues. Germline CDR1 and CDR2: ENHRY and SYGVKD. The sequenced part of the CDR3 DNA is TGTGCCATCTCGGGCAGGGTCGGTGACAATGAG. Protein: CAISGRVGDNE. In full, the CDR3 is CAISGRVGDNEQFF.